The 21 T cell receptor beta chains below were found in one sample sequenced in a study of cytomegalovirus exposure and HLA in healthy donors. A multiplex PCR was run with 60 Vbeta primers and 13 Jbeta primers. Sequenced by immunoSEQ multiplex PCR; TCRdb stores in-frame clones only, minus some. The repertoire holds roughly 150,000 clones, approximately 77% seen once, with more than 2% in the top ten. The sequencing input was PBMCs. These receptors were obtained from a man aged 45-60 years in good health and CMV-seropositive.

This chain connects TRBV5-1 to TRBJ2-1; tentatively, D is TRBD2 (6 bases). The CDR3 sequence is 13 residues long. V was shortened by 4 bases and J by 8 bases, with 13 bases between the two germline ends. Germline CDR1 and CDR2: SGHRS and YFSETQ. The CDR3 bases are TGCGCCAGCAGCACGGGGGAGCCGTATGAGCAGTTCTTC. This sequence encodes CASSTGEPYEQFF.

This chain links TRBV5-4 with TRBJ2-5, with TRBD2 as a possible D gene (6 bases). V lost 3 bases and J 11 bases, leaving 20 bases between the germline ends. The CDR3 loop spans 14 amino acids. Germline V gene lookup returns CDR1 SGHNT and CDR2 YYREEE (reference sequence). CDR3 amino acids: CASSSGHKLARQYF. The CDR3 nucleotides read TGTGCCAGCAGCTCGGGGCACAAGCTAGCGCGGCAGTACTTC.

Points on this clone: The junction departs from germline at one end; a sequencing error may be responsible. The CDR3 loop is CAWSVLVNTEAFF. In nucleotides, the CDR3 is TGTGCCTGGAGTGTACTGGTGAATACTGAAGCTTTCTTT. The V call is TRBV30, the J call TRBJ1-1; D is ambiguous. The CDR3 length is 13 residues. Looked up from germline, CDR1 is GTSNPN and CDR2 is SVGIG (reference sequence).

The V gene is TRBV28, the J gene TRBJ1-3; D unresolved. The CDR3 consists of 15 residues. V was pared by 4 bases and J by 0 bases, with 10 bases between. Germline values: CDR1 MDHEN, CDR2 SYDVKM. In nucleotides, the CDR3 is TGTGCCAGCAGTTCCGACGGGAGCTCTGGAAACACCATATATTTT. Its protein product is CASSSDGSSGNTIYF.

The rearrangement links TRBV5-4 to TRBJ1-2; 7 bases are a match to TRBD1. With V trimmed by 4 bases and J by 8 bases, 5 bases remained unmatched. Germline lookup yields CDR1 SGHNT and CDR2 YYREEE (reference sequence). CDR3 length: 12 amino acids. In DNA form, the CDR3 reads TGTGCCAGCAGCCCTGACAGGGTCGGCTACACCTTC. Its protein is CASSPDRVGYTF.

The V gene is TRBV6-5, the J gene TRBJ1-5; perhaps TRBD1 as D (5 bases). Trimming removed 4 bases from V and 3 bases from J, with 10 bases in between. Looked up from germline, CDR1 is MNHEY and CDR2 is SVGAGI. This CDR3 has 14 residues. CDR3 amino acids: CASSWAGVNQPQHF. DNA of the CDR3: TGTGCCAGCAGTTGGGCGGGGGTCAATCAGCCCCAGCATTTT.

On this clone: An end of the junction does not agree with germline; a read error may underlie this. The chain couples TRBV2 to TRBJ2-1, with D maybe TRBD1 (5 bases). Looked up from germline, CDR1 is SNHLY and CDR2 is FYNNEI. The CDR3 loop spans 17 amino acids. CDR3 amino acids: CASSESITGISHNEQFF. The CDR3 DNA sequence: TGTGCCAGCAGTGAAAGTATTACAGGCATCTCCCACAATGAGCAGTTCTTC.

CDR3 in amino acids: CASSLPQRGGTYNEQFF. DNA for the CDR3: TGTGCCAGCAGCCTCCCTCAGCGGGGGGGCACCTACAATGAGCAGTTCTTC. The chain carries TRBV5-4 and TRBJ2-1; TRBD2 matches at 10 bases. J was trimmed by 2 bases and V by 4 bases; bases with no gene match: 9. The CDR3 loop spans 17 amino acids. Germline-derived CDR1 and CDR2 are SGHNT and YYREEE (reference sequence). The variable domain in full, with the rest retrieved from reference TRBV5-4 and TRBJ2-1, is ETGVTQSPTHLIKTRGQQVTLRCSSQSGHNTVSWYQQALGQGPQFIFQYYREEENGRGNFPPRFSGLQFPNYSSELNVNALELDDSALYLCASSLPQRGGTYNEQFFGPGTRLTVL.

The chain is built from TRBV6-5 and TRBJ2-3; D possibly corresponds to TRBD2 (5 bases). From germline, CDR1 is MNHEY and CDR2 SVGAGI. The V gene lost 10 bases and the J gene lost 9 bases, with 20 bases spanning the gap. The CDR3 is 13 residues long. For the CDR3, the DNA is TGTGCCACCCCAGGACTGTTTGCCGGAACGCAGTATTTT. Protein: CATPGLFAGTQYF.

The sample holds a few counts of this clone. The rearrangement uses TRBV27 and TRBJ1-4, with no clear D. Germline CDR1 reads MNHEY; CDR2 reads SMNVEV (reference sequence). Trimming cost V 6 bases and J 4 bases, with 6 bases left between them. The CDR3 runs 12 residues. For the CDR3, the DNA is TGTGCCAGCAGAAGAGGTAATGAAAAACTGTTTTTT. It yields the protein CASRRGNEKLFF.

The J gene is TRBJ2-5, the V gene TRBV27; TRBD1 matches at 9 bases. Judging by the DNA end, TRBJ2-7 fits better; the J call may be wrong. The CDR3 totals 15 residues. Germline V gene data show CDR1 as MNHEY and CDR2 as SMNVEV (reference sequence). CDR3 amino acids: CASSLLRTGVYEQYF. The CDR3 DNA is TGTGCCAGCAGTTTATTAAGGACAGGGGTGTACGAGCAGTACTTC.

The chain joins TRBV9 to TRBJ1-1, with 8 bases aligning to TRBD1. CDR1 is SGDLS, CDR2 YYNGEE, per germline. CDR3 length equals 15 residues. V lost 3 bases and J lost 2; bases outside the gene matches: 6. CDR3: CASSAVGQVNTEAFF. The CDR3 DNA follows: TGTGCCAGCAGCGCAGTGGGACAGGTAAACACTGAAGCTTTCTTT.

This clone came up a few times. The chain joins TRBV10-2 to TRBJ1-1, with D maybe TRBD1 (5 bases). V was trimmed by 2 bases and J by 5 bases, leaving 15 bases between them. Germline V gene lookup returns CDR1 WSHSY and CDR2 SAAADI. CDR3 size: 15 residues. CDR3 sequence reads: CASSERGGVITEAFF. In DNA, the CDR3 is TGCGCCAGCAGTGAGCGCGGGGGGGTAATAACTGAAGCTTTCTTT.

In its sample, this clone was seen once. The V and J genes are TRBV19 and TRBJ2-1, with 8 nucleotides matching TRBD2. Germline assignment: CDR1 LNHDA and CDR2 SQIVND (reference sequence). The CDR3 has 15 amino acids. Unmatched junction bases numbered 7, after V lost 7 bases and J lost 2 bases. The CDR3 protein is CASNKAGVTYNEQFF. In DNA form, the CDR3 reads TGTGCCAGTAACAAAGCGGGGGTAACCTACAATGAGCAGTTCTTC.

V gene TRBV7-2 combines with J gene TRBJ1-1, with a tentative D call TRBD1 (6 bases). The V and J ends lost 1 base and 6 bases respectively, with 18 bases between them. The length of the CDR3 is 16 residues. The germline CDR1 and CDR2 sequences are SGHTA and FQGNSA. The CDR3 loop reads CASSLDGTMLTSEAFF. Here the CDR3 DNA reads TGTGCCAGCAGCTTAGATGGGACAATGCTAACCTCTGAAGCTTTCTTT.

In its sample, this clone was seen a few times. CDR3 in amino acids: CSARTSEAFF. The CDR3 DNA is TGCAGTGCTAGGACATCAGAAGCTTTCTTT. The genes are TRBV20-1 and TRBJ1-1, with unresolved D. Deletions cut 3 bases from V and 8 bases from J, with 7 bases between. Germline values: CDR1 DFQATT, CDR2 SNEGSKA (reference sequence). The length of the CDR3 is 10 residues.

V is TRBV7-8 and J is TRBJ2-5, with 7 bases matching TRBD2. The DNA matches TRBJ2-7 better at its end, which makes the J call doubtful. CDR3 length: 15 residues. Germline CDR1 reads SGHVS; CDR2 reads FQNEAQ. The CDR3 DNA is TGTGCCAGCAGCCCTCGGGGGGAAGCCGTGTACGAGCAGTACTTC. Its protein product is CASSPRGEAVYEQYF.

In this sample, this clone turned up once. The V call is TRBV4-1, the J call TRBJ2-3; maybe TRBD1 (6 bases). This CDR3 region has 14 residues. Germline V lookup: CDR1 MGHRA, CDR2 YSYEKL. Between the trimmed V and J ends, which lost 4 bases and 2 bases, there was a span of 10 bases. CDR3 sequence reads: CASSPGQITDTQYF. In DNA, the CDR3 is TGCGCCAGCAGCCCAGGACAGATCACAGATACGCAGTATTTT.

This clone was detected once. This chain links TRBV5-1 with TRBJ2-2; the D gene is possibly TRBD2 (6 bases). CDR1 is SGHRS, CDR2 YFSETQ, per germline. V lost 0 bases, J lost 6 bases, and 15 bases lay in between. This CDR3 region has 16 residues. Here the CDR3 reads CASSLEAGIKAGELFF. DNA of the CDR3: TGCGCCAGCAGCTTGGAGGCGGGGATCAAGGCCGGGGAGCTGTTTTTT.

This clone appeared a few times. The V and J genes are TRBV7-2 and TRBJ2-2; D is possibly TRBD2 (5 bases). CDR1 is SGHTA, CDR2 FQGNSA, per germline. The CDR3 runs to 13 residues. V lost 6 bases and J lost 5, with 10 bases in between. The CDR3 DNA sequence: TGTGCCAGCAGACCTAGGGAGACCGGGGAGCTGTTTTTT. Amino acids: CASRPRETGELFF. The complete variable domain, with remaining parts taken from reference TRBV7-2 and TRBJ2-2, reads GAGVSQSPSNKVTEKGKDVELRCDPISGHTALYWYRQSLGQGLEFLIYFQGNSAPDKSGLPSDRFSAERTGGSVSTLTIQRTQQEDSAVYLCASRPRETGELFFGEGSRLTVL.

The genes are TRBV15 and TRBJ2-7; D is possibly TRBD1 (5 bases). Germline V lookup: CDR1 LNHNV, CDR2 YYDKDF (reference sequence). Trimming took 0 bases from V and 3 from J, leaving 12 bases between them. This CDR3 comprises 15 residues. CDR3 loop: CATSRDLHRLYEQYF. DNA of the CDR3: TGTGCCACCAGCAGAGATCTACACAGGCTCTACGAGCAGTACTTC.